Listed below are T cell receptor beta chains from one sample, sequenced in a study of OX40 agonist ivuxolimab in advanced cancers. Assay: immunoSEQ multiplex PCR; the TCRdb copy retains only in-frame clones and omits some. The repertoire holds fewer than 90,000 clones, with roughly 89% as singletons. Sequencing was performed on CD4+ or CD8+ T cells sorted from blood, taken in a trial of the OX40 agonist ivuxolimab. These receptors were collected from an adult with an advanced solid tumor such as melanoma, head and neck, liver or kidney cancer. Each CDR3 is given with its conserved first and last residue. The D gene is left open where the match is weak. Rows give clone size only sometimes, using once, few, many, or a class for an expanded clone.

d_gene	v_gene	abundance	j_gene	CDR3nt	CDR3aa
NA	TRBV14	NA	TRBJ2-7	TGTGCCAGCAGCCAAAGCAGAGTTACCTCCTACGAGCAGTACTTC	CASSQSRVTSYEQYF
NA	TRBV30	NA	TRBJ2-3	TGTGCCCGTGGGGAACTCACAGATACGCAGTATTTT	CARGELTDTQYF
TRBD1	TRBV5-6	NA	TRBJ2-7	TGTGCCAGCAGCAAACTCCGACAGGGGACCTACGAGCAGTACTTC	CASSKLRQGTYEQYF
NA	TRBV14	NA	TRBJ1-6	TGTGCCAGCAGCCAAGCCTTGGCTGCCCTCCACTTT	CASSQALAALHF
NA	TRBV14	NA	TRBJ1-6	TGTGCCAGCAGCCTGAACAGCAATAATTCACCCCTCCACTTT	CASSLNSNNSPLHF
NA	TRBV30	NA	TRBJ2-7	TGTGCCTGGAGTGTAATGGGGTCCGAGCAGTACTTC	CAWSVMGSEQYF
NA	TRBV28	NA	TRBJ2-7	TGTGCCAGCAGTGGTATCCCTTACAAGGGGGCGGGGGAGCAGTACTTC	CASSGIPYKGAGEQYF
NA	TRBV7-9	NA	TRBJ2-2	TGTGCCAGCAGCTCCCGCGGGGAGAACACCGGGGAGCTGTTTTTT	CASSSRGENTGELFF
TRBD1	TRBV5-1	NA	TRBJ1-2	TGCGCCAGCAGCTCGGGACAGGAGCTCTATGGCTACACCTTC	CASSSGQELYGYTF
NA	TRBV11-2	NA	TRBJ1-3	TGTGCCAGCAGCTTATGGGGGCAAGCTGGAAACACCATATATTTT	CASSLWGQAGNTIYF
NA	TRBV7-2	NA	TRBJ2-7	TGTGCCAGCAGTTCTAGGTCCCTCTACGAGCAGTACTTC	CASSSRSLYEQYF
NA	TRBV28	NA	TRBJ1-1	TGTGCCAGCAGTGTCCATGGGGGGGGGAACACTGAAGCTTTCTTT	CASSVHGGGNTEAFF
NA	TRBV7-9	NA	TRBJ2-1	TGTGCCAGCAGCTTGGCCATTGAGCAGTTCTTC	CASSLAIEQFF
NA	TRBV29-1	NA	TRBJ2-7	TGCAGCGTTCGGGTGGACGGCGCCTCCTACGAGCAGTACTTC	CSVRVDGASYEQYF
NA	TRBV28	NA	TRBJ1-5	TGTGCCAGCAGTTTATCAGGGAGAGTTATTCAGCCCCAGCATTTT	CASSLSGRVIQPQHF
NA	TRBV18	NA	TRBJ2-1	TGTGCCAGCTCACCTAGGGACCGGGATGAGCAGTTCTTC	CASSPRDRDEQFF
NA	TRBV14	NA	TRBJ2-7	TGTGCCAGCAGTTTCAATACTGGGGGAGCATCCTACGAGCAGTACTTC	CASSFNTGGASYEQYF
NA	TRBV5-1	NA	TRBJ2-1	TGCGCCAGCAGCTTGGTAGTTTCGGGCTACAATGAGCAGTTCTTC	CASSLVVSGYNEQFF
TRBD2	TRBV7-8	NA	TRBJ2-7	TGTGCCAGCAGCTTAGCTCTATCGGGGGGGGCCAACTCATACGAGCAGTACTTC	CASSLALSGGANSYEQYF
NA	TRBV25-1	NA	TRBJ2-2	TGTGCCAGCCGTGAGGGTGTTGCGAACACCGGGGAGCTGTTTTTT	CASREGVANTGELFF
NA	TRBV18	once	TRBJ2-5	TGTGCCAGCTCACCACCAGCCGGGGAGACCCAGTACTTC	CASSPPAGETQYF
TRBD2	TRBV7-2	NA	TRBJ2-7	TGTGCCAGCAGCCATGCCCTAGCGGGGACCCCGGGTCTTGCCGAGCAGTACTTC	CASSHALAGTPGLAEQYF
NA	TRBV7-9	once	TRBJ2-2	TGTGCCAGCAGTTTCCAGGGCCGGACTTCAAACACCGGGGAGCTGTTTTTT	CASSFQGRTSNTGELFF
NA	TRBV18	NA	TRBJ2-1	TGTGCCAGCTCACCACCGGGGAACAATGAGCAGTTCTTC	CASSPPGNNEQFF
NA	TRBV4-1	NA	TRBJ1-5	TGCGCCAGCAGCCAGGATAGCAATCAGCCCCAGCATTTT	CASSQDSNQPQHF
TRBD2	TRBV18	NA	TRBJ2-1	TGTGCCAGCTCAGCTACTAGCGGGTTGAATGAGCAGTTCTTC	CASSATSGLNEQFF
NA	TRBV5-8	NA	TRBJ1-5	TGTGCCAGCAGCTTGTGGGGGGCGCGAGGGCAGCCCCAGCATTTT	CASSLWGARGQPQHF
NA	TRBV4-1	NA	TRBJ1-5	TGCGCCAGCAGCCAAGAACGGGCGCGAGGGGCCCAGCATTTT	CASSQERARGAQHF
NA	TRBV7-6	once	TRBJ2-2	TGTGCCAGCACCCCTAATAACCCGACGGTGAACACCGGGGAGCTGTTTTTT	CASTPNNPTVNTGELFF
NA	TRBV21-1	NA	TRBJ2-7	TGTGCCAGCAGCCCGACTAGCGGGGGATCAAACGAGCAGTACTTC	CASSPTSGGSNEQYF